One T cell receptor (beta chain) is described in this entry. What it recognizes is unknown. This record comes from a study of T cell responses to AZD1222 COVID-19 vaccine. Study conclusions and caveats: Spike-wide vaccine-associated CD4 TCRs dominated at 160-218 and 743-854. Most donors were white British and more were female, and clonal diversity was possibly underestimated.

Sequencing used immunoSEQ multiplex PCR; TCRdb keeps in-frame clones, though not all of them. Here the sample spans approximately 210,000 clones, around 94% being singletons. Germline loops: CDR1 SGHRS, CDR2 YFSETQ. The CDR3 has 17 residues. V lost 4 bases, J lost 5 bases, and 13 bases stayed unmatched. Material: peripheral blood, obtained 28 days after the second dose of the MenACWY control vaccine. V and J are TRBV5-1 and TRBJ2-7; 12 positions match TRBD1. The receptor was isolated from an adult who received the MenACWY meningococcal vaccine as a control. The CDR3 loop reads CASSLALVGTGGNEQYF. DNA for the CDR3: TGCGCCAGCAGCCTAGCCCTGGTGGGGACAGGGGGCAACGAGCAGTACTTC.